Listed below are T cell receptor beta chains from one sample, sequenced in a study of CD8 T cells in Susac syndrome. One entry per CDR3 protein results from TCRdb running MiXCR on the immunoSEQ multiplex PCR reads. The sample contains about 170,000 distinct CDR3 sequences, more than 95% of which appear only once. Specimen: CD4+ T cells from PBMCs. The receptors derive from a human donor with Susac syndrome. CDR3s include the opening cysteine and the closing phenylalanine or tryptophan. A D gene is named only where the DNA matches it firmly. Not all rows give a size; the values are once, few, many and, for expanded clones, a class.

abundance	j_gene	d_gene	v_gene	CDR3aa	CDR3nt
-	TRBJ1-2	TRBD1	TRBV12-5	CASARDRDSYGYTF	TGTGCTAGTGCCAGAGACCGGGACAGCTATGGCTACACCTTC
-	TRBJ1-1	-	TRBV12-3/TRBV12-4	CASRSTGYSTEAFF	TGTGCCAGCAGATCAACAGGGTACAGCACTGAAGCTTTCTTT
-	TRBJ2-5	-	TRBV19	CASSLRPGQLETQYF	TGTGCCAGTAGTCTCCGACCGGGACAATTGGAGACCCAGTACTTC
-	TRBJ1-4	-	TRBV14	CASSPRTALGEKLFF	TGTGCCAGCAGCCCCCGGACGGCCCTGGGTGAAAAACTGTTTTTT
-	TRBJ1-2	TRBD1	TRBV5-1	CASADREYGYTF	TGCGCCAGCGCTGACAGGGAATATGGCTACACCTTC
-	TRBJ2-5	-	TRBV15	CATSRDTRETQYF	TGTGCCACCAGCAGAGATACCAGGGAGACCCAGTACTTC
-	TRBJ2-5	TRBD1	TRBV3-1	CASSQRRTGKETQYF	TGTGCCAGCAGCCAAAGAAGGACAGGGAAAGAGACCCAGTACTTC
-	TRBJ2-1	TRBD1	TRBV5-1	CASSLAGQGVNEQFF	TGCGCCAGCAGCTTGGCAGGACAGGGAGTAAATGAGCAGTTCTTC
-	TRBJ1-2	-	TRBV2	CASALEGGGYTF	TGTGCCAGCGCCCTCGAGGGGGGTGGCTACACCTTC
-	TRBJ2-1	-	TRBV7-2	CASSESFRGGEQFF	TGTGCCAGCAGCGAGTCTTTCAGGGGCGGTGAGCAGTTCTTC
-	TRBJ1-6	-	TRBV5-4	CASSPDGQLNSPLHF	TGTGCCAGCAGCCCCGACGGACAACTTAATTCACCCCTCCACTTT
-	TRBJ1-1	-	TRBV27	CASSALGGLSEAFF	TGTGCCAGCAGTGCGCTAGGGGGACTCAGTGAAGCTTTCTTT
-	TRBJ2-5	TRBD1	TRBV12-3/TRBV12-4	CASSVTGGTVETQYF	TGTGCCAGCAGTGTGACAGGGGGGACTGTGGAGACCCAGTACTTC
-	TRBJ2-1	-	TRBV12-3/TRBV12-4	CASSLWGSRHNEQFF	TGTGCCAGCAGCCTGTGGGGGTCTCGTCACAATGAGCAGTTCTTC
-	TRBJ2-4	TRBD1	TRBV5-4	CASSSGTVLAKNIQYF	TGTGCCAGCAGCTCTGGGACAGTACTAGCCAAAAACATTCAGTACTTC
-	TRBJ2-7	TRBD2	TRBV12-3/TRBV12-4	CASRPSGRTSYEQYF	TGTGCCAGCAGGCCCAGCGGGAGGACGTCCTACGAGCAGTACTTC
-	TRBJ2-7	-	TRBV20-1	CSAKATSYEQYF	TGCAGTGCTAAGGCCACCTCCTACGAGCAGTACTTC
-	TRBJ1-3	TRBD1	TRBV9	CASSVDPGQTSGNTIYF	TGTGCCAGCAGCGTAGATCCGGGACAGACCTCTGGAAACACCATATATTTT
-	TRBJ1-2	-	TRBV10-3	CAILSAGYGGYTF	TGTGCCATCCTATCCGCAGGGTATGGGGGCTACACCTTC
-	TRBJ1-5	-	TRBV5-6	CASSLGGDHQPQHF	TGTGCCAGCAGCTTGGGAGGAGACCATCAGCCCCAGCATTTT
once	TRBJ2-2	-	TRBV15	CATSSVGVNTGELFF	TGTGCCACCAGCAGCGTCGGGGTCAACACCGGGGAGCTGTTTTTT
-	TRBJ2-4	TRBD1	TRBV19	CASRGQGRAKNIQYF	TGTGCCAGTAGGGGACAGGGACGAGCCAAAAACATTCAGTACTTC
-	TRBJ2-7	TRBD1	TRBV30	CAWSGTGGWGEQYF	TGTGCCTGGAGTGGGACAGGGGGATGGGGGGAGCAGTACTTC
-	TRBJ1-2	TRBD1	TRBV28	CASLGQGLYGYTF	TGTGCCAGCCTTGGACAGGGACTTTATGGCTACACCTTC